The entry that follows covers one T cell receptor beta chain sequence. The method was immunoSEQ multiplex PCR; TCRdb's version includes in-frame clones alone and lacks a portion of them. The repertoire holds some 210,000 clones, with about 83% as singletons. This specimen belongs to a study of blood T cell repertoires in COVID-19. Looking at the study overall: Donors in the United States, Italy and Spain gave samples during acute or convalescent COVID-19.

The clonotype comes from a woman between 45 and 65 years old with active or convalescent COVID-19. The sequenced sample was peripheral blood.

Written as DNA, the CDR3 is TGTGCCACCAGTGATTCACGGGAGGGCCCAGAGACCCAGTACTTC. Its translation: CATSDSREGPETQYF. The V call is TRBV24-1, the J call TRBJ2-5; TRBD2 aligns across 8 bases. In germline, CDR1 is KGHDR, CDR2 SFDVKD. Trimming took 2 bases from V and 4 from J; bases not matched to a gene: 5. The CDR3 has 15 residues.